One and the same sample provided the 10 T cell receptor beta chains below, sequenced in a study of blood T cell repertoires in COVID-19. Sequencing used immunoSEQ multiplex PCR; TCRdb keeps in-frame clones, though not all of them. The table includes some 100,000 clones, 90% detected once. Sequenced: peripheral blood. The origin of the receptors is a man between 50 and 59 years old with acute or convalescent COVID-19.

This chain connects TRBV6-5 to TRBJ1-5; 7 nucleotides line up with TRBD1. The CDR3 has 13 residues. CDR1 is MNHEY and CDR2 is SVGAGI in the germline V gene. After removal of 7 bases from V and 4 bases from J, the junction contained 4 bases not matched to a gene. In DNA, the CDR3 is TGTGCCAGCAAAACAGGGGCTAATCAGCCCCAGCATTTT. Protein product: CASKTGANQPQHF.

CDR3 DNA: TGTGCCAGCAGCTTCCGGACAGGGGGAGGTGAAAAACTGTTTTTT. Its translation: CASSFRTGGGEKLFF. V usage is TRBV3-1 (or the pseudogene TRBV3-2) and J usage is TRBJ1-4; 10 bases align to TRBD1. The CDR3 covers 15 residues. The germline V gene has CDR1 LGHDT and CDR2 YNNKEL (reference sequence). The V segment lost 5 bases and the J segment 7 bases; nucleotides outside the gene matches: 7.

The rearrangement uses TRBV28 and TRBJ2-2; weak D call: TRBD1 (6 bases). Germline V gene data show CDR1 as MDHEN and CDR2 as SYDVKM. This CDR3 has 13 amino acids. The ends were cut back, 6 bases at V and 7 bases at J, with 12 bases in the middle. CDR3 sequence reads: CASRNRVFGELFF. The CDR3 DNA reads TGTGCCAGCAGAAACAGGGTTTTCGGGGAGCTGTTTTTT.

The chain carries TRBV2 and TRBJ1-1; D remains unclear. The CDR3 extends over 13 amino acids. V lost 4 bases and J lost 1, with 7 bases in between. Per germline, CDR1 SNHLY and CDR2 FYNNEI. The CDR3 loop is CASSVVGNTEAFF. CDR3 sequence (DNA): TGTGCCAGCAGTGTAGTCGGGAACACTGAAGCTTTCTTT.

In regard to this clone: An end of the junction differs from the germline gene, which may be a read error. This chain connects TRBV7-9 to TRBJ1-1; 7 bases agree with TRBD1. The length of the CDR3 is 13 residues. From germline, CDR1 is SEHNR and CDR2 FQNEAQ (reference sequence). CDR3: CASNLQGWTEAFF. For the CDR3, the DNA is TGTGCCAGCAACTTACAGGGGTGGACTGAAGCTTTCTTT. Filled out from reference TRBV7-9 and TRBJ1-1, the complete variable domain reads DTGVSQNPRHKITKRGQNVTFRCDPISEHNRLYWYRQTLGQGPEFLTYFQNEAQLEKSRLLSDRFSAERPKGSFSTLEIQRTEQGDSAMYLCASNLQGWTEAFFGQGTRLTVV.

The chain links TRBV5-1 to TRBJ2-7, with 7 bases lining up with TRBD2. The V and J ends lost 1 base and 1 base, in that order; junction bases with no gene match: 8. The CDR3 covers 16 residues. Per germline, CDR1 SGHRS and CDR2 YFSETQ. The CDR3 region has the DNA TGCGCCAGCAGCTTGACCACTAGCGCCTCTTCCTACGAGCAGTACTTC. Protein product: CASSLTTSASSYEQYF.

This rearrangement joins TRBV6-2 or TRBV6-3 to TRBJ2-1, with TRBD1 matching 7 bases. This CDR3 has 16 residues. Germline trimming cut 6 bases from V and 6 bases from J; bases unmatched to any gene: 14. The germline V gene encodes CDR1 MNHEY and CDR2 SVGEGT. The CDR3 nucleotides are TGTGCCAGCAGCCCTCGACAGGGAACTTCAGGCAATGAGCAGTTCTTC. Its translation: CASSPRQGTSGNEQFF.

The chain employs TRBV7-2 and TRBJ2-5; 8 bases are shared with TRBD2. Germline V gene lookup returns CDR1 SGHTA and CDR2 FQGNSA. The CDR3 sequence is 18 residues long. The V and J ends lost 1 base and 5 bases, in that order; junction bases with no gene match: 15. The CDR3 protein is CASSLEGTLSGRRETQYF. The CDR3 nucleotides are TGTGCCAGCAGCTTAGAAGGGACGCTCAGCGGGAGAAGGGAGACCCAGTACTTC.

The DNA for the CDR3 is TGTGCCAGCAGCTCTGACAGGGTTTATGAGCAGTTCTTC. Its translation: CASSSDRVYEQFF. The V and J genes are TRBV11-3 and TRBJ2-1, with 7 bases lining up with TRBD1. J was trimmed by 8 bases and V by 4 bases; bases with no gene match: 5. This CDR3 has 13 amino acids. Germline V gene data show CDR1 as SGHNT and CDR2 as YENEEA. The variable domain in full, completed from reference TRBV11-3 and TRBJ2-1, reads EAGVVQSPRYKIIEKKQPVAFWCNPISGHNTLYWYLQNLGQGPELLIRYENEEAVDDSQLPKDRFSAERLKGVDSTLKIQPAELGDSAVYLCASSSDRVYEQFFGPGTRLTVL.

The rearrangement joins TRBV30 to TRBJ2-5; 12 nucleotides agree with TRBD2. The length of the CDR3 is 14 residues. In germline, CDR1 is GTSNPN, CDR2 SVGIG (reference sequence). V shed 2 bases and J 10 bases; nucleotides not matched to a gene: 8. The CDR3 DNA reads TGTGCCTGGAGTCTGAGACTAGCGGGAGAGGACCAGTACTTC. Translating gives CAWSLRLAGEDQYF.